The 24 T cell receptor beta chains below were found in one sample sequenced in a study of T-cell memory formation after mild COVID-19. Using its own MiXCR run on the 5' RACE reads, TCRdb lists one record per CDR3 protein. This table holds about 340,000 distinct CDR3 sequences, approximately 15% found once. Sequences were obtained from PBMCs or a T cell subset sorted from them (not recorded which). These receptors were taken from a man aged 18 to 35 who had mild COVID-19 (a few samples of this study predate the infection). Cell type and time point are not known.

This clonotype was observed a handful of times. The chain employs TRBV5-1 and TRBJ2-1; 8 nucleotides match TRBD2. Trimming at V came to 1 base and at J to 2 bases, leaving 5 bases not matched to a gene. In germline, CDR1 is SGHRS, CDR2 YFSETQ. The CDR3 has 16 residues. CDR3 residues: CASSLISGDTYNEQFF. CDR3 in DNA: TGCGCCAGCAGCTTGATTAGCGGGGATACCTACAATGAGCAGTTCTTC.

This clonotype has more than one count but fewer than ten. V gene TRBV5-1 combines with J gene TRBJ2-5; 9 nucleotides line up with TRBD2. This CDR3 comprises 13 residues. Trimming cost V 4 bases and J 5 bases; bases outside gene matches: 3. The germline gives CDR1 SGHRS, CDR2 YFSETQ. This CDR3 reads CASSPLAGETQYF. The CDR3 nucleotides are TGCGCCAGCAGCCCACTAGCGGGCGAGACCCAGTACTTC. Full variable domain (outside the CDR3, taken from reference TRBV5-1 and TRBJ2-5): KAGVTQTPRYLIKTRGQQVTLSCSPISGHRSVSWYQQTPGQGLQFLFEYFSETQRNKGNFPGRFSGRQFSNSRSEMNVSTLELGDSALYLCASSPLAGETQYFGPGTRLLVL.

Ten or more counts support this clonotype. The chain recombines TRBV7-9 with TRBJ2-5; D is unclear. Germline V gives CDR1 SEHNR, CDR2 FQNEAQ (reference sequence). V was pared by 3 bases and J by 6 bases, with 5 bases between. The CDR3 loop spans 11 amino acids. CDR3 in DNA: TGTGCCAGCAGCTTTATGAAGACCCAGTACTTC. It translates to CASSFMKTQYF. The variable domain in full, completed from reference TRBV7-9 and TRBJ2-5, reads DTGVSQNPRHKITKRGQNVTFRCDPISEHNRLYWYRQTLGQGPEFLTYFQNEAQLEKSRLLSDRFSAERPKGSFSTLEIQRTEQGDSAMYLCASSFMKTQYFGPGTRLLVL.

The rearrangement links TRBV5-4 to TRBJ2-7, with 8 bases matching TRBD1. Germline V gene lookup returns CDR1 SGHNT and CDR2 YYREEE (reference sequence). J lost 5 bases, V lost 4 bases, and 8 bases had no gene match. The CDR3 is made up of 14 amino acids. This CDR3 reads CASSLWSGGNEQYF. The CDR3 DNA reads TGTGCCAGCAGCCTCTGGTCAGGGGGCAACGAGCAGTACTTC.

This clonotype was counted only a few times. This chain's CDR3 is CASSPSGGRETQYF. The CDR3 DNA reads TGTGCCAGCAGTCCAAGCGGGGGGCGGGAGACCCAGTACTTC. The chain carries TRBV6-2 or TRBV6-3 and TRBJ2-5; the match to TRBD2 covers 9 bases. Germline V gene lookup returns CDR1 MNHEY and CDR2 SVGEGT. This CDR3 has 14 residues. The V and J ends lost 5 bases and 5 bases, in that order; junction bases with no gene match: 6.

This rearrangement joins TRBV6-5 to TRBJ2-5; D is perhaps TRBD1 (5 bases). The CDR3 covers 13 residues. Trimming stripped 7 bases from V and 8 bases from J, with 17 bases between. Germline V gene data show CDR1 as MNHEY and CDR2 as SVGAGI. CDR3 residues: CASTPGQALTQYF. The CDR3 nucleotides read TGTGCCAGCACCCCCGGACAAGCTTTAACCCAGTACTTC.

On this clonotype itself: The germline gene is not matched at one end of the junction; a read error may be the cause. In nucleotides, the CDR3 is TGTGCAAGCAGCCCGCAGGTCGGGACTAGCGCAATTCCGGATACGCAGTATTTT. Translating it yields CASSPQVGTSAIPDTQYF. The gene calls are TRBV9 and TRBJ2-3; 10 nucleotides agree with TRBD2. This CDR3 is built from 18 residues. CDR1 SGDLS and CDR2 YYNGEE come from the germline V gene.

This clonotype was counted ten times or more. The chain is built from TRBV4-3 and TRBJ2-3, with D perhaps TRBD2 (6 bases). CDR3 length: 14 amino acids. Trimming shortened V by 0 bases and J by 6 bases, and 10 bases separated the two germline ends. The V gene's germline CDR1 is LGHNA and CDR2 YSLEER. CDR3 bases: TGCGCCAGCAGCCAAGAAGGGGACTTGGATACGCAGTATTTT. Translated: CASSQEGDLDTQYF.

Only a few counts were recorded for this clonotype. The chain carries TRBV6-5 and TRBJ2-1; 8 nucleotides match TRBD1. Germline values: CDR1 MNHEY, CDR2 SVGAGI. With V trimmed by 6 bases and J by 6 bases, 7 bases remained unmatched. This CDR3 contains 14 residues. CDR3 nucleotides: TGTGCCAGCAGAGTAGGACAGGGCGCCAATGAGCAGTTCTTC. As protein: CASRVGQGANEQFF.

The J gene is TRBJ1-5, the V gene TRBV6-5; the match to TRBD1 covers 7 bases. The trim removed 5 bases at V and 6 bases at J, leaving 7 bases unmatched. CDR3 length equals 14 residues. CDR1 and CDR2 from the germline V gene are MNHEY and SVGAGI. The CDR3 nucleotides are TGTGCCAGCAGTCCGGGGACAGAGGGTCAGCCCCAGCATTTT. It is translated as CASSPGTEGQPQHF.

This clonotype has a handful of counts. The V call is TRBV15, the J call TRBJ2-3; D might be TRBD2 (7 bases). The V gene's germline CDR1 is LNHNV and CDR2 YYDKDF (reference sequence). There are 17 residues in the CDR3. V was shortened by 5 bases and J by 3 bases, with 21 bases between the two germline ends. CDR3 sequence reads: CATSPRRGGLLTDTQYF. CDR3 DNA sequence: TGTGCCACCAGCCCGAGAAGGGGGGGGCTTCTTACAGATACGCAGTATTTT.

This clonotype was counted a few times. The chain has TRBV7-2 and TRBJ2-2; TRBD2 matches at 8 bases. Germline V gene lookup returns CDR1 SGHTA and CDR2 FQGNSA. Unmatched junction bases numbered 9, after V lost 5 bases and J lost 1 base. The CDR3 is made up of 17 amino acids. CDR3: CASSPSESGGNTGELFF. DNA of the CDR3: TGTGCCAGCAGCCCCTCTGAGAGCGGGGGGAACACCGGGGAGCTGTTTTTT.

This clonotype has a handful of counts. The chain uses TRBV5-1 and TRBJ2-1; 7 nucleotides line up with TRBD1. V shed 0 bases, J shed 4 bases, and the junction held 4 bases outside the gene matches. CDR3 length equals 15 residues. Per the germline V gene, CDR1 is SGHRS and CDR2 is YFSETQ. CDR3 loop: CASSLAGTEYNEQFF. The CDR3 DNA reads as TGCGCCAGCAGCTTGGCCGGGACAGAATACAATGAGCAGTTCTTC.

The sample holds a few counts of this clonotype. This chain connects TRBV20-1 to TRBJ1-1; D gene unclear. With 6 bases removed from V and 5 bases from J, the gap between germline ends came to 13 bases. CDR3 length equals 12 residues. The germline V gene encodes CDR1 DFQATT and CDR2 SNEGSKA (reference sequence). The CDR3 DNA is TGCAGTGCGCGAAGGGTACAAACTGAAGCTTTCTTT. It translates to CSARRVQTEAFF.

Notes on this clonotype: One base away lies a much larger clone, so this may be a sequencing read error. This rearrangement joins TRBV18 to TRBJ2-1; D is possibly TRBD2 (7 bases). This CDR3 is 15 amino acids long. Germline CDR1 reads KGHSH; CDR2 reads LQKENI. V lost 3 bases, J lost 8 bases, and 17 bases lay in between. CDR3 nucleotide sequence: TGTGCCAGCTCACCGAATGGGGGGGCCGCGGATGAGCAGTTCTTC. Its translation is CASSPNGGAADEQFF.

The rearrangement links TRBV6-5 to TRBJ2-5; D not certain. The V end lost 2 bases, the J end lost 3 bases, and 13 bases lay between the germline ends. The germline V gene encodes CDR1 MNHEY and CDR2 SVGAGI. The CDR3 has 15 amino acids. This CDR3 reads CASSYAAVRKETQYF. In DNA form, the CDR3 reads TGTGCCAGCAGTTACGCCGCGGTGAGGAAAGAGACCCAGTACTTC.

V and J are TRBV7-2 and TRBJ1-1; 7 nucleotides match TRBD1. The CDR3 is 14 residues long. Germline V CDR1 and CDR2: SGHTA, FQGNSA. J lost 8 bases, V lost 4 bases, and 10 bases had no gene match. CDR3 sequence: CASSSWTGYREAFF. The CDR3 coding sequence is TGTGCCAGCAGCTCTTGGACAGGCTATCGAGAAGCTTTCTTT.

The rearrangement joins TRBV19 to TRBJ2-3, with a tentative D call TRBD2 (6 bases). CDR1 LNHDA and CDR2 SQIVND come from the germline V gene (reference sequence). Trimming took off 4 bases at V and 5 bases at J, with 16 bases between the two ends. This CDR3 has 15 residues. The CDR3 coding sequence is TGTGCCAGTAGTAGCTTAGCGGCTCCGGGAGATACGCAGTATTTT. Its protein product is CASSSLAAPGDTQYF.

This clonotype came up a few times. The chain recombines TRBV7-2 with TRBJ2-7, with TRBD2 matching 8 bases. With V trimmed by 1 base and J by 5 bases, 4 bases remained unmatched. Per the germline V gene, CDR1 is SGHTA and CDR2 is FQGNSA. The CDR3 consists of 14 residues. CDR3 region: CASSLVPRGDEQYF. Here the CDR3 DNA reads TGTGCCAGCAGCTTAGTTCCGCGGGGGGACGAGCAGTACTTC.

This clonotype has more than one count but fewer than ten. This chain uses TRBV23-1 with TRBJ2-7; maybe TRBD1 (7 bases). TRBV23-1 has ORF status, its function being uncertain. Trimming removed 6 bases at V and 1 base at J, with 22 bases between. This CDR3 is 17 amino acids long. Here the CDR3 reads CASRREYRGEGSYEQYF. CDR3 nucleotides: TGCGCCAGCAGACGGGAGTACAGGGGAGAAGGGTCCTACGAGCAGTACTTC.

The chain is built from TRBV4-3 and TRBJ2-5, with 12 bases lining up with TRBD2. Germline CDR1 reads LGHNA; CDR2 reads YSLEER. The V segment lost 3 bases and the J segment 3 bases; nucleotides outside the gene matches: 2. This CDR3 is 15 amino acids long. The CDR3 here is CASSHRTSGEETQYF. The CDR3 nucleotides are TGCGCCAGCAGCCACCGGACTAGCGGGGAAGAGACCCAGTACTTC.

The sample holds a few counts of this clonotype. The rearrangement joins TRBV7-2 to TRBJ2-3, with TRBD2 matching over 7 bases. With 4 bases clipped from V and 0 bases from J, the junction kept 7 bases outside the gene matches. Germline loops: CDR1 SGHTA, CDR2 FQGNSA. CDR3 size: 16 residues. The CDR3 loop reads CASSSRISGSTDTQYF. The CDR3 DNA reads TGTGCCAGCAGCTCCCGAATTAGCGGGAGCACAGATACGCAGTATTTT.

DNA for the CDR3: TGTGCCAGCAATTCCCAAGGACCCCCCGGGACCCAGTACTTC. The encoded protein is CASNSQGPPGTQYF. The rearrangement links TRBV12-3 or TRBV12-4 to TRBJ2-5; no clear D gene. V shed 7 bases and J shed 7 bases, with 19 bases lying between them. The CDR3 runs to 14 residues.

This CDR3 is CASPGTSGSKNIQYF. The CDR3, as DNA: TGCGCCAGCCCTGGTACTAGCGGGAGCAAAAACATTCAGTACTTC. The genes are TRBV5-1 and TRBJ2-4; the match to TRBD2 covers 11 bases. V shed 7 bases and J 3 bases; nucleotides not matched to a gene: 6. In germline, CDR1 is SGHRS, CDR2 YFSETQ. The CDR3 is made up of 15 amino acids.